This T cell receptor (beta chain) was obtained from a study of siplizumab effects on memory and regulatory T cells. The CDR3 consists of 14 residues. Per the germline V gene, CDR1 is SGHRS and CDR2 is YFSETQ. The V and J ends lost 4 bases and 3 bases respectively, with 10 bases between them. Only in-frame clones appear in the TCRdb table, and some are missing; sequencing was by immunoSEQ multiplex PCR. The sample includes about 100,000 clones, 91% of them seen just once. The sequence derives from a human donor in good health. Some clones in this sample may be carry-over from other donors' samples. Sequences were obtained from CD4+ T cells sorted from blood. This chain joins TRBV5-1 and TRBJ2-2; D is possibly TRBD1 (6 bases). CDR3 in DNA: TGCGCCAGCAGCCCCCGGACAGACACCGGGGAGCTGTTTTTT. The encoded protein is CASSPRTDTGELFF.